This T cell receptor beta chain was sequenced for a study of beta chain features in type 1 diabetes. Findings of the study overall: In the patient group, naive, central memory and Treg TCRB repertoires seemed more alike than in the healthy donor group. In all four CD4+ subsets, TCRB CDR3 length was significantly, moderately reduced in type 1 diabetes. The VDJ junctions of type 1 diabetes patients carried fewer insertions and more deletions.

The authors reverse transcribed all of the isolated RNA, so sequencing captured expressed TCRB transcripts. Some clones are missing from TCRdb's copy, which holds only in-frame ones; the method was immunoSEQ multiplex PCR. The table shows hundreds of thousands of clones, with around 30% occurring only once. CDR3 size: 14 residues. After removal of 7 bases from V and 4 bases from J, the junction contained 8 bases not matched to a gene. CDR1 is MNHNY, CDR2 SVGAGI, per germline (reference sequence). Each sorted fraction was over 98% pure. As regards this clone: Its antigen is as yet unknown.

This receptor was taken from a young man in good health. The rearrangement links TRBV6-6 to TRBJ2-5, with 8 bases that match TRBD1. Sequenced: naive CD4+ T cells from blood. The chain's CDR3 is CASTRTGIGETQYF. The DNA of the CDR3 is TGTGCCAGCACTCGGACAGGGATTGGAGAGACCCAGTACTTC.